These 26 T cell receptor gamma chains were sequenced from one sample in a study of gamma delta lymphoproliferative disorders and STAT genes. PBMCs from patients and controls supplied the genomic DNA for sequencing. TCRdb processed the multiplex PCR reads again with the CATT caller. In the table there are around 4,500 gamma-chain clones, around 8% of which are singletons. Sequencing was performed on blood. These receptors came from a human donor in good health.

In this sample, this clone is medium-sized. The sample holds other DNA sequences that translate to the same CDR3. The V call is TRGV3, the J call TRGJ1 or TRGJ2. TCRdb lists no J gene, so it was determined here by aligning the DNA to germline. The CDR3 has 13 residues. Losses at the gene ends were 0 bases for V and 3 bases for J; bases not matched to a gene: 2. CDR1 is VTNTFY, CDR2 YDVSTARD, per germline (reference sequence). The CDR3 is CATWDRPYYKKLF. The CDR3 nucleotides are TGTGCCACCTGGGACAGGCCTTATTATAAGAAACTCTTT.

By sample fraction, this clone is medium-sized. In the same sample, other DNA sequences code for this CDR3. The genes are TRGV2 and TRGJ1 or TRGJ2. Here the J gene was assigned by germline matching of the DNA, as TCRdb has none. V lost 0 bases, J lost 3 bases, and 2 bases stayed unmatched. This CDR3 is 13 amino acids long. The germline gives CDR1 EGSNGY, CDR2 YDSYNSKV. The CDR3 loop is CATWDGPYYKKLF. The CDR3 DNA reads as TGTGCCACCTGGGACGGGCCTTATTATAAGAAACTCTTT.

This clone is medium-sized by share. The V call is TRGV11, the J call TRGJ1 or TRGJ2. TCRdb lists no J gene, so it was determined here by aligning the DNA to germline. TRGV11 carries the ORF label, with uncertain function. Trimming removed 0 bases from V and 3 bases from J; junction bases left unmatched: 2. CDR3 length: 14 residues. CDR3 sequence (DNA): TGTGCCTGCTGGATTAGGCACGGTTATTATAAGAAACTCTTT. This translates into CACWIRHGYYKKLF.

The rearrangement links TRGV5 to TRGJP1. TCRdb carries no J gene annotation; the J gene was assigned here by matching the DNA with germline. Germline trimming cut 3 bases from V and 12 bases from J; bases unmatched to any gene: 7. Germline lookup yields CDR1 VINAFY and CDR2 YDVSNSKD. CDR3 length: 12 residues. The CDR3 DNA is TGTGCCACCTGGGACGCCCGAGGGTTCAAGATATTT. As protein: CATWDARGFKIF.

This clone is deemed medium-sized. This sample includes further DNA sequences coding for the same CDR3. The chain employs TRGV4 and TRGJ1 or TRGJ2. TCRdb gives no J gene; it was assigned here by matching the DNA to germline. There are 12 residues in the CDR3. J gave up 6 bases and V 1 base, and 3 bases lay outside the gene matches. The germline V gene has CDR1 EGSTGY and CDR2 YDSYTSSV. The CDR3, as DNA: TGTGCCACCTGGGATGGAGGTTATAAGAAACTCTTT. Translating gives CATWDGGYKKLF.

This clone is medium-sized within its sample. The V gene is TRGV10, the J gene TRGJ1 or TRGJ2. TCRdb gives no J gene; it was assigned here by matching the DNA to germline. TRGV10 is recorded as an ORF, its role being uncertain. The CDR3 is 11 residues long. Trimming cost V 8 bases and J 8 bases; bases outside gene matches: 7. In DNA form, the CDR3 reads TGTGCTGCGTGGAATTCTAATAAGAAACTCTTT. As protein: CAAWNSNKKLF.

In this sample, this clone is medium-sized (0.01 to 0.1%). The chain links TRGV2 to TRGJ1 or TRGJ2. The J gene was missing in TCRdb and was found by matching the end of the DNA to germline. J gave up 6 bases and V 9 bases, and 11 bases lay outside the gene matches. The CDR3 runs 12 residues. Germline V gives CDR1 EGSNGY, CDR2 YDSYNSKV. As DNA, the CDR3 is TGTGCCACCGAACAGGGTTTTTATAAGAAACTCTTT. Its protein product is CATEQGFYKKLF.

This clone qualifies as medium-sized. This chain links TRGV3 with TRGJ1 or TRGJ2. TCRdb offers no J gene call, so here the DNA was matched to germline to obtain one. Germline lookup yields CDR1 VTNTFY and CDR2 YDVSTARD (reference sequence). With 6 bases clipped from V and 1 base from J, the junction kept 9 bases outside the gene matches. The CDR3 is made up of 14 amino acids. CDR3 DNA sequence: TGTGCCACCTGGCCCCGTCGAAATTATTATAAGAAACTCTTT. It translates to CATWPRRNYYKKLF.

This clone is classed as medium-sized (0.01 to 0.1%). The CDR3 DNA sequence: TGTGCCACCTGGGCTTCCCTTCCTTATAAGAAACTCTTT. It encodes CATWASLPYKKLF. The chain recombines TRGV8 with TRGJ1 or TRGJ2. The J gene, not given by TCRdb, was assigned here from a germline match of the nucleotide sequence. Germline trimming cut 5 bases from V and 6 bases from J; bases unmatched to any gene: 10. The CDR3 sequence is 13 residues long. Germline V gives CDR1 VENAVY, CDR2 YDSYNSRV.

By sample fraction, this clone is medium-sized (0.01 to 0.1%). The rearrangement uses TRGV10 and TRGJP1. Here the J gene came from matching the DNA to germline, since TCRdb omits it. TRGV10 is designated an ORF whose function remains uncertain. The CDR3 totals 13 residues. The V gene end was trimmed by 10 bases and the J gene end by 4 bases; junction bases not matched to a gene: 7. The CDR3 region has the DNA TGTGCTGCGTACTGGATCACTGGTTGGTTCAAGATATTT. This translates into CAAYWITGWFKIF.

This clone rates as medium-sized (0.01 to 0.1%). Other DNA variants within this sample encode the same CDR3. The V call is TRGV4, the J call TRGJ1 or TRGJ2. The J gene was missing in TCRdb and was found by matching the end of the DNA to germline. The CDR3 consists of 12 residues. The ends lost 2 bases at V and 3 bases at J; junction bases unmatched: 1. Germline V gives CDR1 EGSTGY, CDR2 YDSYTSSV. In DNA form, the CDR3 reads TGTGCCACCTGGGATGCTTATTATAAGAAACTCTTT. Protein product: CATWDAYYKKLF.

This clone is medium-sized by share. The chain couples TRGV10 to TRGJ1 or TRGJ2. TCRdb leaves out the J gene; it was filled in here by matching the DNA to germline. TRGV10 is classed as an ORF, of uncertain function. The trim removed 8 bases at V and 10 bases at J, leaving 12 bases unmatched. The CDR3 runs to 12 residues. In nucleotides, the CDR3 is TGTGCTGCGTGGGATTATCATCCGAAGAAACTCTTT. This gives the protein CAAWDYHPKKLF.

This clone is classed as medium-sized (0.01 to 0.1%). The V and J genes are TRGV5 and TRGJ1 or TRGJ2. TCRdb gives no J gene; it was assigned here by matching the DNA to germline. The CDR3 has 14 amino acids. V shed 0 bases and J 3 bases; nucleotides not matched to a gene: 5. Germline lookup yields CDR1 VINAFY and CDR2 YDVSNSKD. The CDR3 DNA reads TGTGCCACCTGGGACAGGCGGGGTTATTATAAGAAACTCTTT. Translation gives CATWDRRGYYKKLF.

In its sample, this clone is medium-sized. The CDR3: CATWDGAHPDITGWFKIF. The CDR3 coding sequence is TGTGCCACCTGGGACGGGGCTCACCCCGATATCACTGGTTGGTTCAAGATATTT. The chain uses TRGV2 and TRGJP1. No J gene was available from TCRdb, and it was assigned here by a germline match of the DNA. The germline V gene encodes CDR1 EGSNGY and CDR2 YDSYNSKV. Unmatched junction bases numbered 14, after V lost 0 bases and J lost 4 bases. The CDR3 contains 18 residues.

Notes on this clone: TCRdb pairs this DNA with a much larger clone's protein that differs at residue 3, likely a read error; the protein shown was translated from the DNA. This chain links TRGV2 with TRGJ1 or TRGJ2. The J gene was missing in TCRdb and was found by matching the end of the DNA to germline. The length of the CDR3 is 14 residues. Germline CDR1 EGSNGY, CDR2 YDSYNSKV. In DNA form, the CDR3 reads TGTGCCCCCTGGGACGGGCCGTATCCGAATAAGAAACTCTTT. Translating gives CAPWDGPYPNKKLF.

Within the sample, this clone is medium-sized. One junction end does not reproduce the germline sequence, and a read error may be involved. The rearrangement joins TRGV10 to TRGJP1. Assignment of the J gene here rests on matching the DNA to germline, because TCRdb gives none. TRGV10 falls under the ORF class, with uncertain function. CDR3 size: 15 residues. The chain's CDR3 is CALRGIYSTGWFKIF. In DNA, the CDR3 is TGCGCGCTAAGGGGGATATATAGCACTGGTTGGTTCAAGATATTT.

This clone is medium-sized (0.01 to 0.1%) within its sample. Different DNA sequences within this sample yield the same CDR3. The V and J genes are TRGV2 and TRGJP1. The J gene, left out of TCRdb, was set here by checking the DNA against germline. Trimming cost V 1 base and J 0 bases; bases outside gene matches: 5. The CDR3 totals 16 residues. Germline V lookup: CDR1 EGSNGY, CDR2 YDSYNSKV. The CDR3 loop reads CATWDGPYTTGWFKIF. Here the CDR3 DNA reads TGTGCCACCTGGGACGGTCCATATACCACTGGTTGGTTCAAGATATTT.

Concerning this clone itself: A single base is all that separates this from a far larger clone, so a read error is likely. Other DNA sequences within the sample encode an identical CDR3. The chain couples TRGV4 to TRGJP. TCRdb carries no J gene annotation; the J gene was assigned here by matching the DNA with germline. Trimming at V came to 0 bases and at J to 11 bases, leaving 7 bases not matched to a gene. The CDR3 is made up of 16 amino acids. Germline CDR1 EGSTGY, CDR2 YDSYTSSV. The CDR3 reads CATWDGLELGKKIKVF. The CDR3, as DNA: TGTGCCACCTGGGATGGGCTGGAGCTGGGCAAAAAAATCAAGGTATTT.

By proportion, this clone is medium-sized. It is unclear where the CDR3 begins or ends on the DNA, so no DNA is shown, and the CDR3 is as TCRdb lists it. Called V gene: TRGV11; the J gene was not called. TRGV11 is noted as an ORF with a role that remains uncertain. A total of 18 residues make up the CDR3, ends included. This chain's CDR3 is CTTVPAGSHQGLYYKKLF.

By sample share, this clone is medium-sized. The J gene is TRGJ1 or TRGJ2, the V gene TRGV8. No J gene was available from TCRdb, and it was assigned here by a germline match of the DNA. From germline, CDR1 is VENAVY and CDR2 YDSYNSRV. This CDR3 comprises 13 residues. The trim removed 0 bases at V and 6 bases at J, leaving 5 bases unmatched. The CDR3 loop is CATWDRRGYKKLF. The DNA for the CDR3 is TGTGCCACCTGGGATAGGAGAGGTTATAAGAAACTCTTT.

By share, this clone counts as medium-sized. Because the CDR3's place on the DNA is in doubt, the DNA is left out and the CDR3 is given as listed by TCRdb. TRGV11 is the V gene, and the J gene was not called. TRGV11 is an ORF; its function is uncertain. Including both end residues, the CDR3 is 16 amino acids long. This CDR3 reads CTTVPAGLGTIVHGLF.

This clone ranks as medium-sized. The chain has TRGV4 and TRGJ1 or TRGJ2. The J gene is absent in TCRdb and was assigned here via DNA matching to germline. Looked up from germline, CDR1 is EGSTGY and CDR2 is YDSYTSSV. The V and J ends lost 5 bases and 10 bases, in that order; junction bases with no gene match: 5. The CDR3 is made up of 10 amino acids. In nucleotides, the CDR3 is TGTGCCACCTGGGCTCTGAAGAAACTCTTT. Its translation is CATWALKKLF.

Within the sample, this clone is medium-sized. V gene TRGV8 combines with J gene TRGJ1 or TRGJ2. Because TCRdb records no J gene, it was assigned here through a match of the DNA to germline. The trim removed 10 bases at V and 5 bases at J, leaving 17 bases unmatched. Per the germline V gene, CDR1 is VENAVY and CDR2 is YDSYNSRV. The CDR3 sequence is 14 residues long. The CDR3 loop is CATPRTDRDYKKLF. CDR3 nucleotides: TGTGCCACACCTCGCACCGATAGGGATTATAAGAAACTCTTT.

In its sample, this clone is medium-sized. This chain joins TRGV10 and TRGJ1 or TRGJ2. TCRdb leaves out the J gene; it was filled in here by matching the DNA to germline. TRGV10 is reported as an ORF; its role is uncertain. CDR3 length: 12 residues. J lost 6 bases, V lost 8 bases, and 8 bases had no gene match. CDR3 amino acids: CAAWDKGYKKLF. CDR3 coding DNA: TGTGCTGCGTGGGATAAGGGTTATAAGAAACTCTTT.

Sample share makes this clone medium-sized (0.01 to 0.1%). The chain carries TRGV10 and TRGJP1. No J gene was available from TCRdb, and it was assigned here by a germline match of the DNA. TRGV10 is an ORF; its function is uncertain. There are 14 residues in the CDR3. With V trimmed by 12 bases and J by 4 bases, 12 bases remained unmatched. The DNA for the CDR3 is TGTGCTGCTTCGGGTTCCTTCACTGGTTGGTTCAAGATATTT. It yields the protein CAASGSFTGWFKIF.

This clone is medium-sized by share. The rearrangement uses TRGV2 and TRGJ1 or TRGJ2. The J gene comes from matching the DNA to germline here; TCRdb lacks it. Germline V gene lookup returns CDR1 EGSNGY and CDR2 YDSYNSKV. V lost 3 bases and J lost 9; bases outside the gene matches: 8. CDR3 length equals 12 residues. CDR3 sequence reads: CATWDFWGKKLF. Written as DNA, the CDR3 is TGTGCCACCTGGGACTTCTGGGGTAAGAAACTCTTT.